The clone carrying this TCR beta chain occurred once. With 0 bases removed from V and 9 bases from J, the gap between germline ends came to 15 bases. From germline, CDR1 is LGHNA and CDR2 YNFKEQ. CDR3 length: 14 amino acids. TCRdb reanalysed the reads using MiXCR and keeps one entry per CDR3 protein. The sample holds nearly 450,000 distinct CDR3 sequences, 25% to 40% seen once. The data derive from a study of T cell repertoires in cytomegalovirus infection. Source material: PBMCs. The receptor was isolated from a human donor in good health (CMV status not recorded). Some clones in this sample may be carry-over from other donors' samples. The rearrangement uses TRBV4-2 and TRBJ2-7; D call uncertain. The CDR3 bases are TGTGCCAGCAGCCAAGACCTACCATCGGACGGGCAGTACTTC. Its protein is CASSQDLPSDGQYF.